This T cell receptor beta chain was identified in a study of T cell responses to AZD1222 COVID-19 vaccine. Study observations and caveats: Mostly white British, mostly female donors; authors suggested clonal diversity may be underestimated.

As regards this clone: Its antigen is unknown.

Sequenced by immunoSEQ multiplex PCR; TCRdb stores in-frame clones only, minus some. The sample has 120,000 or so clones, roughly 90% seen once. The material was peripheral blood, obtained 28 days after the second AZD1222 dose. The receptor was isolated from an adult who received the AZD1222 COVID-19 vaccine.

The CDR3 here is CSVDTDTQYF. The CDR3 DNA is TGCAGTGTGGACACAGATACGCAGTATTTT. J is TRBJ2-3 and V is TRBV20-1; D uncertain. V was trimmed by 7 bases and J by 2 bases, leaving 4 bases between them. The CDR3 has 10 amino acids. Germline lookup yields CDR1 DFQATT and CDR2 SNEGSKA (reference sequence).